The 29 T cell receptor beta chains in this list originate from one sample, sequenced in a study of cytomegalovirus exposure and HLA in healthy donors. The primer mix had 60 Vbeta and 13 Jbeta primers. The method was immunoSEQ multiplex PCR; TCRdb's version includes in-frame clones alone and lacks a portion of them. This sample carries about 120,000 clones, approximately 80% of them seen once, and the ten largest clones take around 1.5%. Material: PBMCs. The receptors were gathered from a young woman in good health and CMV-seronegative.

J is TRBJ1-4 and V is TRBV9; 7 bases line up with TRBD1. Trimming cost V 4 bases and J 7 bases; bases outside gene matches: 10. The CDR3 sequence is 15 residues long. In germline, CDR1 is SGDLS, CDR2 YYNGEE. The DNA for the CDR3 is TGTGCCAGCAGCCCGACAGGGTGGGGACGTGAAAAACTGTTTTTT. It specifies CASSPTGWGREKLFF.

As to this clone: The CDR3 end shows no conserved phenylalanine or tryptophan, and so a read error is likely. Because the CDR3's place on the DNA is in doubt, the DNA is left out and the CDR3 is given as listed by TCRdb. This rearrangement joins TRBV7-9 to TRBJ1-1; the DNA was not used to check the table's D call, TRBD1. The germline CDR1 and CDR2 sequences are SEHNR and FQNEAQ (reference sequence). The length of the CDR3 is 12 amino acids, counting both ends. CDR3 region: CASSFSLVTGFS.

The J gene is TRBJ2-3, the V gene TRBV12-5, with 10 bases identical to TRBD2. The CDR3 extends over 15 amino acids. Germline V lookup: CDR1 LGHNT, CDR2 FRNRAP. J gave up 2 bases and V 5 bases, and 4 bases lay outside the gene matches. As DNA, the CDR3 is TGTGCTAGTGGTGCTAGCGGGAGCTTCACAGATACGCAGTATTTT. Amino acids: CASGASGSFTDTQYF.

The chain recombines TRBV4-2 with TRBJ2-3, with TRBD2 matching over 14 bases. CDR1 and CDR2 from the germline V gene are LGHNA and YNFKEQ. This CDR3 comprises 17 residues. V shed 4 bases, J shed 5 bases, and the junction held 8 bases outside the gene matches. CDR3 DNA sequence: TGTGCCAGCAGCCTTATACCGGGACTAGCGGGAGTAGATACGCAGTATTTT. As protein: CASSLIPGLAGVDTQYF.

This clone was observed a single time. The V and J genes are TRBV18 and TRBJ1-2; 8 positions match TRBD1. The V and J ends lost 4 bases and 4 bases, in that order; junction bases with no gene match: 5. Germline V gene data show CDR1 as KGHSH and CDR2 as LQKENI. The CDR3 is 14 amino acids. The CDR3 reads CASSQSGTGYGYTF. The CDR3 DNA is TGTGCCAGCTCACAATCCGGGACAGGCTATGGCTACACCTTC.

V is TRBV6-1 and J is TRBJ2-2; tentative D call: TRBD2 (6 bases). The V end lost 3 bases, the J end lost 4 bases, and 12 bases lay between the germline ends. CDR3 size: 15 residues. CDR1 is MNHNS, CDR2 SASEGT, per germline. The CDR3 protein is CASSETGETTGELFF. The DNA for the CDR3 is TGTGCCAGCAGTGAGACGGGGGAGACCACCGGGGAGCTGTTTTTT.

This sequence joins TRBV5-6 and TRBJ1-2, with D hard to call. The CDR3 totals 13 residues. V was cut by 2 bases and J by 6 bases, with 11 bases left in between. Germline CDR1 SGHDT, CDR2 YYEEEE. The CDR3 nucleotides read TGTGCCAGCAGCTTACAACCCGGGGATGGCTACACCTTC. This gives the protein CASSLQPGDGYTF.

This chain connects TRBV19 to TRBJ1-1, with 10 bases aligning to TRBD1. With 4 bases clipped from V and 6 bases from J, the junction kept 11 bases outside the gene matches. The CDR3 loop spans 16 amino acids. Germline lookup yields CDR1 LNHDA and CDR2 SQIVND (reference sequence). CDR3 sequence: CASSRLPGQGMPEAFF. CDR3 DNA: TGTGCCAGTAGTAGACTTCCGGGACAGGGGATGCCTGAAGCTTTCTTT.

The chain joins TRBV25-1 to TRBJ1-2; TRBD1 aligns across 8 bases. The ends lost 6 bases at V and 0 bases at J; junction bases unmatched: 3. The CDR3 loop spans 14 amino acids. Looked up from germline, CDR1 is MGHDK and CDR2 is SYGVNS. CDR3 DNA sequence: TGTGCCAGCAGGGAGACAGGGGCTAACTATGGCTACACCTTC. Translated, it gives CASRETGANYGYTF.

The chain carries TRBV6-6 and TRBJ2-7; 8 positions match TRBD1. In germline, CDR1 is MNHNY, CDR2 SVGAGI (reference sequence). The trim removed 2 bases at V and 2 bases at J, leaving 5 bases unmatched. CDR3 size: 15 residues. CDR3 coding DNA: TGTGCCAGCAGTTACAGCGGACAGGGAGCCTACGAGCAGTACTTC. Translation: CASSYSGQGAYEQYF.

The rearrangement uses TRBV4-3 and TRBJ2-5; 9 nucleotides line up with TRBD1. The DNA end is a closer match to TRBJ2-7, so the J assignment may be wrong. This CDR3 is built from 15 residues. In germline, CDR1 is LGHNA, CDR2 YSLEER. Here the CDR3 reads CASSQEGTGIYEQYF. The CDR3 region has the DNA TGCGCCAGCAGCCAAGAGGGGACAGGGATCTACGAGCAGTACTTC.

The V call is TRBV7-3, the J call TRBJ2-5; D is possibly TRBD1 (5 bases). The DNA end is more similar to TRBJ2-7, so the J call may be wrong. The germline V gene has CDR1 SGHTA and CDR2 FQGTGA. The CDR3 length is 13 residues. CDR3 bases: TGTGCCAGCAGCAACTTTAGGGGTGGCGAGCAGTACTTC. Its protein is CASSNFRGGEQYF.

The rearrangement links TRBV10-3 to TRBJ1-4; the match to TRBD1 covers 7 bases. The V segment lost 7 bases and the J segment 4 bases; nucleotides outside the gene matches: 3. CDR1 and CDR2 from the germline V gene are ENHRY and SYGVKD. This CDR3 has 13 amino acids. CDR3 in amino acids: CAIKGQHNEKLFF. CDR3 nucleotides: TGTGCCATCAAGGGACAGCATAATGAAAAACTGTTTTTT.

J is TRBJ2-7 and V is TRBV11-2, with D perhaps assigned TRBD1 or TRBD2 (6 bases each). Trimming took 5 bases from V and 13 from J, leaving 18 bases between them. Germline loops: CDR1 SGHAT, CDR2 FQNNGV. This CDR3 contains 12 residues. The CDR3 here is CASSLGGRLFYF. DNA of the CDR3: TGTGCCAGCAGCCTAGGGGGGCGCCTCTTCTACTTC.

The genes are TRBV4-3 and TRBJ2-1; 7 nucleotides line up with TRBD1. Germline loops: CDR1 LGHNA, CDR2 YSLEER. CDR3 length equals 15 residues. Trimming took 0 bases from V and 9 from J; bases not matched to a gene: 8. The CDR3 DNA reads TGCGCCAGCAGCCAAGATTGGCCCCACAGGGGTGAGCAGTTCTTC. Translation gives CASSQDWPHRGEQFF.

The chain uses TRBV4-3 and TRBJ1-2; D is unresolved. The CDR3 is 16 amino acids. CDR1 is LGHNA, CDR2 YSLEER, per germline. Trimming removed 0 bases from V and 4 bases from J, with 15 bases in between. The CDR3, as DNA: TGCGCCAGCAGCCAAGAAGACGGGAGGCTCGGCTATGGCTACACCTTC. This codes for CASSQEDGRLGYGYTF.

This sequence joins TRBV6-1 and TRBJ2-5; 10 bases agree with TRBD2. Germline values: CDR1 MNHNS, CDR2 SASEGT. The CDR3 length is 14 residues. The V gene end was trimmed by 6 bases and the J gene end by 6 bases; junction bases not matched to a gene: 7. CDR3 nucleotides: TGTGCCAGCAGACTAGCGGGGACTTTAAAGACCCAGTACTTC. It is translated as CASRLAGTLKTQYF.

The CDR3 protein is CASSQALSGWGGDNSPLHF. The CDR3 coding sequence is TGCGCCAGCAGCCAAGCTTTGTCGGGGTGGGGAGGGGATAATTCACCCCTCCACTTT. The chain carries TRBV4-3 and TRBJ1-6, with D maybe TRBD1 (5 bases). The germline V gene has CDR1 LGHNA and CDR2 YSLEER. V shed 1 base and J shed 5 bases, with 21 bases lying between them. The CDR3 totals 19 residues.

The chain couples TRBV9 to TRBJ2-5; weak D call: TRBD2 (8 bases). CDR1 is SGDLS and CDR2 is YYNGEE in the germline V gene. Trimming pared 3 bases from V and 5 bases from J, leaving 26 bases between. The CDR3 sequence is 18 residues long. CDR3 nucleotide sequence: TGTGCCAGCAGCGCCCAGCCGACTAGCGCCCCAGGGGGGGAGACCCAGTACTTC. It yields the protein CASSAQPTSAPGGETQYF.

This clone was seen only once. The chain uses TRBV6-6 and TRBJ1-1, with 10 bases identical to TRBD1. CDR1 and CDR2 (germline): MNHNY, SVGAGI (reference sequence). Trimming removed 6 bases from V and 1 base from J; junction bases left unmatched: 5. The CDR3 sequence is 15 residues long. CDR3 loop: CASRLWDRGNTEAFF. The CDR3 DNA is TGTGCCAGCAGACTTTGGGACAGGGGGAACACTGAAGCTTTCTTT.

Here the CDR3 DNA reads TGCGCCAGCAGCTATGACAGGGCCTACGAGCAGTACTTC. It encodes CASSYDRAYEQYF. This chain uses TRBV4-1 with TRBJ2-7; 7 bases are a match to TRBD1. V was clipped by 5 bases and J by 2 bases; unmatched bases: 3. Germline CDR1 MGHRA, CDR2 YSYEKL. The CDR3 covers 13 residues.

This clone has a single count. The CDR3: CASSWGQGYTGELFF. CDR3 coding DNA: TGTGCCAGCAGCTGGGGACAGGGGTACACCGGGGAGCTGTTTTTT. The V gene is TRBV5-6, the J gene TRBJ2-2; 10 bases map to TRBD1. Germline V gene lookup returns CDR1 SGHDT and CDR2 YYEEEE. The trim removed 3 bases at V and 3 bases at J, leaving 2 bases unmatched. This CDR3 spans 15 amino acids. Supplemented by reference TRBV5-6 and TRBJ2-2, the full variable domain reads DAGVTQSPTHLIKTRGQQVTLRCSPKSGHDTVSWYQQALGQGPQFIFQYYEEEERQRGNFPDRFSGHQFPNYSSELNVNALLLGDSALYLCASSWGQGYTGELFFGEGSRLTVL.

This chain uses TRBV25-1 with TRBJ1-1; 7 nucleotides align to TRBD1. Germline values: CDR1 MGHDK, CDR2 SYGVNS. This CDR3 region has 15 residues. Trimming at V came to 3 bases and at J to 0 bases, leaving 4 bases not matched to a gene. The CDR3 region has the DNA TGTGCCAGCAGTGACCCGGGACAGATGAACACTGAAGCTTTCTTT. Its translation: CASSDPGQMNTEAFF.

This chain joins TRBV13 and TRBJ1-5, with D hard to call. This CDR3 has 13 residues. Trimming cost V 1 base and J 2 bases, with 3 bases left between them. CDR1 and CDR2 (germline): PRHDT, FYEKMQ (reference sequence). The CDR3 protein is CASSLVGNQPQHF. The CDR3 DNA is TGTGCCAGCAGCTTAGTAGGCAATCAGCCCCAGCATTTT.

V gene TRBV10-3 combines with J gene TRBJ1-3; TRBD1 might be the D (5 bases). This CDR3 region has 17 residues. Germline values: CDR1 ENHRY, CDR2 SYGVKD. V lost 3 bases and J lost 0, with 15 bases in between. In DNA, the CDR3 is TGTGCCATCAGTGATGCCGGGCAGGGAATCTCTGGAAACACCATATATTTT. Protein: CAISDAGQGISGNTIYF.

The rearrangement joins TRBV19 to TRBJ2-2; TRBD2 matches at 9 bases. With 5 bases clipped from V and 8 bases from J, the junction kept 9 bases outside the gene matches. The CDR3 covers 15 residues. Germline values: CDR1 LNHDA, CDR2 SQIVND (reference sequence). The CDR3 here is CASSDQAGGAGELFF. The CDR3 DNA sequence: TGTGCCAGTAGTGATCAAGCGGGAGGTGCGGGGGAGCTGTTTTTT.

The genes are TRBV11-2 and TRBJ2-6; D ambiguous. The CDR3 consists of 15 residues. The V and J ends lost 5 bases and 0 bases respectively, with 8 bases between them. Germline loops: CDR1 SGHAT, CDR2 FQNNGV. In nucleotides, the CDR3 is TGTGCCAGCAGCATATTTAGCTCTGGGGCCAACGTCCTGACTTTC. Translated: CASSIFSSGANVLTF.

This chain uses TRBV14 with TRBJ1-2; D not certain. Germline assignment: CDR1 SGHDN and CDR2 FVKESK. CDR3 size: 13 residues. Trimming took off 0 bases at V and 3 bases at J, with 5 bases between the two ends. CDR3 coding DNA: TGTGCCAGCAGCCAAGAACTGGACTATGGCTACACCTTC. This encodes CASSQELDYGYTF.

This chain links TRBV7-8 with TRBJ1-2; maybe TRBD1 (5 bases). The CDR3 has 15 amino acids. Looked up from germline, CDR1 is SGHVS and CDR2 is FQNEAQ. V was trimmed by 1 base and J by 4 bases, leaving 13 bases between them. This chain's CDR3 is CASSLGGRDVYGYTF. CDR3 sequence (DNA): TGTGCCAGCAGCTTAGGTGGCAGGGATGTCTATGGCTACACCTTC. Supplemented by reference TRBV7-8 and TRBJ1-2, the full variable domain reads GAGVSQSPRYKVAKRGQDVALRCDPISGHVSLFWYQQALGQGPEFLTYFQNEAQLDKSGLPSDRFFAERPEGSVSTLKIQRTQQEDSAVYLCASSLGGRDVYGYTFGSGTRLTVV.